One sample yielded the 14 T cell receptor beta chains listed below, sequenced in a study of T-cell reconstitution after alpha-beta-depleted transplantation in children. The TCRbeta library was prepared with unique molecular identifiers. TCRdb recomputed calls from the PCR reads with MiXCR, one row per CDR3 protein. The repertoire has about 460,000 distinct CDR3 sequences, approximately 10% of them found once; the top ten carry around 2%. Sequencing was performed on PBMCs, taken before TCRalphabeta/CD19-depleted stem cell transplant. All receptors come from a child aged 2 to 9 with inherited bone marrow failure, due to receive a stem cell transplant.

This clonotype was counted ten times or more. The chain links TRBV29-1 to TRBJ2-5; 8 bases map to TRBD1. With 7 bases clipped from V and 4 bases from J, the junction kept 8 bases outside the gene matches. Germline lookup yields CDR1 SQVTM and CDR2 ANQGSEA. This CDR3 has 13 residues. CDR3 residues: CSGVGQGRETQYF. CDR3 bases: TGCAGCGGTGTCGGACAGGGCCGAGAGACCCAGTACTTC.

The CDR3, as DNA: TGTGCCAGCAGCAAATTGCAGCACAGGGGGCGTACCCTGTGGACCTCCTACGAGCAGTACTTC. Protein product: CASSKLQHRGRTLWTSYEQYF. This chain connects TRBV21-1 to TRBJ2-7; TRBD1 reflects the table's D call only, with no check against the DNA. TRBV21-1 is noted as a pseudogene. The CDR3 is 21 residues long.

Ten or more counts support this clonotype. The chain uses TRBV7-2 and TRBJ2-3; D call uncertain. The CDR3 consists of 13 residues. Trimming removed 2 bases at V and 4 bases at J, with 7 bases between. The germline V gene encodes CDR1 SGHTA and CDR2 FQGNSA. In nucleotides, the CDR3 is TGTGCCAGCAGCTTAAGGGTTGCAGATACGCAGTATTTT. Translating gives CASSLRVADTQYF. The entire variable domain, with the rest obtained from reference TRBV7-2 and TRBJ2-3, is as follows: GAGVSQSPSNKVTEKGKDVELRCDPISGHTALYWYRQSLGQGLEFLIYFQGNSAPDKSGLPSDRFSAERTGGSVSTLTIQRTQQEDSAVYLCASSLRVADTQYFGPGTRLTVL.

This clonotype has at least ten counts. The V and J genes are TRBV18 and TRBJ1-6, with 7 positions matching TRBD1. Germline V CDR1 and CDR2: KGHSH, LQKENI. The V and J ends lost 5 bases and 7 bases, in that order; junction bases with no gene match: 11. CDR3 length: 16 residues. The chain's CDR3 is CASSSRLTGVNSPLHF. The CDR3 DNA reads as TGTGCCAGCTCATCGCGTCTAACAGGGGTCAATTCACCCCTCCACTTT.

A few counts support this clonotype. The chain recombines TRBV28 with TRBJ2-3; the match to TRBD2 covers 8 bases. V trimming: 3 bases; J trimming: 5 bases; junction bases outside the gene matches: 10. This CDR3 is built from 16 residues. CDR1 and CDR2 from the germline V gene are MDHEN and SYDVKM. CDR3 in amino acids: CASSFVWREVRDTQYF. CDR3 DNA: TGTGCCAGCAGTTTCGTTTGGCGGGAGGTTCGAGATACGCAGTATTTT.

This clonotype was seen only once. The chain employs TRBV4-1 and TRBJ2-5; maybe TRBD1 (5 bases). Trimming removed 0 bases from V and 4 bases from J, with 9 bases in between. The CDR3 totals 14 residues. In germline, CDR1 is MGHRA, CDR2 YSYEKL. DNA for the CDR3: TGCGCCAGCAGCCAAGAGGGGCTAATAGAGACCCAGTACTTC. Amino acids: CASSQEGLIETQYF.

This clonotype was seen only a few times. V gene TRBV2 combines with J gene TRBJ1-2; D unresolved. V was trimmed by 8 bases and J by 0 bases, leaving 10 bases between them. This CDR3 has 13 residues. CDR1 is SNHLY and CDR2 is FYNNEI in the germline V gene. The CDR3 sequence is CASCPFPNYGYTF. CDR3 nucleotides: TGTGCCAGCTGTCCTTTTCCTAACTATGGCTACACCTTC.

This clonotype was observed many times. The genes are TRBV15 and TRBJ1-2; no reliable D call. The length of the CDR3 is 13 residues. The V end was cut by 3 bases, the J end by 4 bases, with 9 bases between. In germline, CDR1 is LNHNV, CDR2 YYDKDF (reference sequence). The CDR3 DNA sequence: TGTGCCACCAGCAGCAACGGTCTCTATGGCTACACCTTC. It yields the protein CATSSNGLYGYTF.

This clonotype was recorded many times. V gene TRBV27 combines with J gene TRBJ2-3, with D unclear. The CDR3 is made up of 15 amino acids. Germline loops: CDR1 MNHEY, CDR2 SMNVEV (reference sequence). Trimming left V 3 bases short and J 4 bases short, with 14 bases between. For the CDR3, the DNA is TGTGCCAGCAGTTTCCGGAGAAAGGCCCCAGATACGCAGTATTTT. This gives the protein CASSFRRKAPDTQYF.

V and J are TRBV27 and TRBJ2-7, with 12 bases that match TRBD2. The CDR3 totals 16 residues. Germline V CDR1 and CDR2: MNHEY, SMNVEV (reference sequence). With V trimmed by 3 bases and J by 6 bases, 9 bases remained unmatched. CDR3 sequence: CASSFRGLAGAFEQYF. Here the CDR3 DNA reads TGTGCCAGCAGTTTTAGGGGACTAGCGGGCGCGTTCGAGCAGTACTTC.

This clonotype was seen repeatedly, ten times or more. The chain has TRBV7-9 and TRBJ2-3; 7 nucleotides agree with TRBD2. The germline CDR1 and CDR2 sequences are SEHNR and FQNEAQ (reference sequence). The CDR3 runs 14 residues. The V segment lost 3 bases and the J segment 4 bases; nucleotides outside the gene matches: 4. CDR3 residues: CASSFGLDSDTQYF. Written as DNA, the CDR3 is TGTGCCAGCAGCTTCGGACTAGACTCAGATACGCAGTATTTT.

The chain combines TRBV6-2 or TRBV6-3 with TRBJ2-1, with 7 bases fitting TRBD2. Germline values: CDR1 MNHEY, CDR2 SVGEGT. The CDR3 is 19 residues long. The trim removed 2 bases at V and 2 bases at J, leaving 15 bases unmatched. The CDR3, as DNA: TGTGCCAGCAGTTACATTTTACCCACCCTAGCGGAACCCTACAATGAGCAGTTCTTC. Amino acids: CASSYILPTLAEPYNEQFF.

A word on this clonotype: It may be a read error: a sequence one base away is much more abundant. The chain combines TRBV29-1 with TRBJ2-7; D is undetermined. Germline loops: CDR1 SQVTM, CDR2 ANQGSEA. This CDR3 region has 11 residues. The CDR3 DNA sequence: TGCAGCGCTACCATCCCCTACGACCAGTACTTC. Protein sequence: CSATIPYDQYF.

This clonotype was seen more than once but under ten times. The V call is TRBV5-6, the J call TRBJ1-1, with 10 bases that match TRBD1. With V trimmed by 4 bases and J by 6 bases, 3 bases remained unmatched. The CDR3 contains 13 residues. In germline, CDR1 is SGHDT, CDR2 YYEEEE. CDR3 bases: TGTGCCAGCAGCCGGGACAGGGGCCCTGAAGCTTTCTTT. This encodes CASSRDRGPEAFF.